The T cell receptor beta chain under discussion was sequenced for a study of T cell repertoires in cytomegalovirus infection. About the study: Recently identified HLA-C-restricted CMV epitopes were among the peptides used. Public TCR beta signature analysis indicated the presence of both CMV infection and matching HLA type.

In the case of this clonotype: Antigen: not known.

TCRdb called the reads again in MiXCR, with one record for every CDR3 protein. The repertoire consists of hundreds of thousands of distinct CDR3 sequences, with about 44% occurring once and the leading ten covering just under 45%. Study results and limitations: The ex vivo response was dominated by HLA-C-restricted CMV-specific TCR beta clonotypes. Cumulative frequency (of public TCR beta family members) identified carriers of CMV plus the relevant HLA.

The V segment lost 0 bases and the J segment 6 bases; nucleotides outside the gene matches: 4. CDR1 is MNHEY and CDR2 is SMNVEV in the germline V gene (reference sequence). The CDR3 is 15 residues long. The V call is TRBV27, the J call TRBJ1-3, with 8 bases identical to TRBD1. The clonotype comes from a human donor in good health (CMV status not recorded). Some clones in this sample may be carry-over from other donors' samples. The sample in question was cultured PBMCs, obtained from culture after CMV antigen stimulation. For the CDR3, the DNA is TGTGCCAGCAGTTTATCGGGACAGGAGGAAAACACCATATATTTT. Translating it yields CASSLSGQEENTIYF.